A selection of T cell receptor beta chains follows, all from one sample in a study of memory CD4+ T cells and cytomegalovirus serostatus. The protocol was immunoSEQ multiplex PCR, while the TCRdb copy is restricted to in-frame clones and leaves out a portion. The table has approximately 53,000 clones, 65% to 85% seen once. The sample comprised memory CD4+ T cells from blood. The receptors here all came from an adult in good health and CMV-seronegative. Each CDR3 is given with its conserved first and last residue. D genes are given only for firm matches. A clone size is listed for some rows: how often the clone was seen (once, few, many), or a class if it is expanded.

D gene	V gene	clone size	J gene	CDR3 protein	CDR3 DNA
.	TRBV5-4	once	TRBJ2-5	CASSFEYQETQYF	TGTGCCAGCAGCTTCGAATACCAAGAGACCCAGTACTTC
.	TRBV7-8	.	TRBJ2-7	CASSLSRDSYEQYF	TGTGCCAGCAGCTTGAGCAGGGACTCCTACGAGCAGTACTTC
.	TRBV6-4	.	TRBJ2-3	CASSPLGHATDTQYF	TGTGCCAGCAGTCCCTTGGGCCACGCCACAGATACGCAGTATTTT
TRBD2	TRBV4-3	.	TRBJ2-5	CASSQTSGAQETQYF	TGCGCCAGCAGCCAGACTAGCGGGGCCCAAGAGACCCAGTACTTC
TRBD2	TRBV10-3	.	TRBJ2-3	CAISESNPTSGGDTQYF	TGTGCCATCAGTGAGTCAAATCCAACTAGCGGGGGTGATACGCAGTATTTT
.	TRBV15	.	TRBJ2-7	CATSRGRSYEQYF	TGTGCCACCAGCAGAGGTCGATCCTACGAGCAGTACTTC
TRBD1	TRBV11-1	once	TRBJ2-1	CASSFTTGSTYNEQFF	TGTGCCAGCAGCTTTACGACAGGGAGTACCTACAATGAGCAGTTCTTC
TRBD2	TRBV5-1	.	TRBJ2-1	CASSLGTSGGDNEQFF	TGCGCCAGCAGCTTGGGTACTAGCGGGGGGGACAATGAGCAGTTCTTC
.	TRBV29-1	.	TRBJ1-2	CSVFGPMDGIYGYTF	TGCAGCGTTTTTGGACCTATGGACGGGATCTATGGCTACACCTTC
TRBD1	TRBV7-8	.	TRBJ2-7	CASSPRTGGQDEQYF	TGTGCCAGCAGCCCGCGGACAGGGGGCCAAGACGAGCAGTACTTC
.	TRBV6-1	.	TRBJ1-4	CASRRGLDEKLFF	TGTGCCAGCAGAAGGGGTTTGGATGAAAAACTGTTTTTT
.	TRBV6-5	.	TRBJ1-1	CASSGDIRNTEAFF	TGTGCCAGCAGTGGGGACATCCGGAACACTGAAGCTTTCTTT
.	TRBV5-1	.	TRBJ1-6	CASSFGQATPDSPLHF	TGCGCCAGCAGCTTTGGGCAGGCCACCCCCGATTCACCCCTCCACTTT
TRBD2	TRBV9	.	TRBJ2-2	CASSVIPSGAYSGELFF	TGTGCCAGCAGCGTTATACCAAGCGGGGCGTACTCCGGGGAGCTGTTTTTT
.	TRBV5-1	once	TRBJ2-1	CASRGGGAQQFF	TGCGCCAGCAGAGGGGGCGGGGCCCAGCAGTTCTTC
.	TRBV28	.	TRBJ1-6	CASSPPGYSPLHF	TGTGCCAGCAGTCCCCCGGGATATTCACCCCTCCACTTT
.	TRBV5-1	.	TRBJ1-1	CASSRSRDMNTEAFF	TGCGCCAGCAGCAGAAGCAGGGATATGAACACTGAAGCTTTCTTT
.	TRBV7-2	.	TRBJ2-4	CASSPQSNLAKNIQYF	TGTGCCAGCAGTCCACAGTCTAATCTAGCCAAAAACATTCAGTACTTC
TRBD2	TRBV15	once	TRBJ2-1	CATSIRTSGGAASSYNEQFF	TGTGCCACCAGCATACGGACTAGCGGGGGGGCCGCGAGCTCCTACAATGAGCAGTTCTTC
.	TRBV5-5	.	TRBJ1-3	CASSLDPTFGAGNTIYF	TGTGCCAGCAGCTTGGACCCTACTTTTGGAGCTGGAAACACCATATATTTT
TRBD1	TRBV18	.	TRBJ1-2	CASSPDRGDYGYTF	TGTGCCAGCTCACCGGACAGGGGGGACTATGGCTACACCTTC
.	TRBV2	once	TRBJ1-1	CASSELRGGEAFF	TGTGCCAGCAGTGAACTCCGGGGGGGTGAAGCTTTCTTT
.	TRBV7-9	.	TRBJ1-4	CASSPRGVTNEKLFF	TGTGCCAGCAGCCCCAGAGGGGTAACTAATGAAAAACTGTTTTTT
.	TRBV7-6	.	TRBJ1-6	CASSSNRNTGNSPLHF	TGTGCCAGCAGCTCCAACAGGAACACCGGGAATTCACCCCTCCACTTT
.	TRBV7-8	.	TRBJ2-3	CASSLASYRTDTQYF	TGTGCCAGCAGCTTAGCTAGCTATCGGACAGATACGCAGTATTTT
.	TRBV7-9	few	TRBJ1-5	CASSLAGGPNQPQHF	TGTGCCAGCAGCTTAGCGGGGGGGCCAAATCAGCCCCAGCATTTT
TRBD1	TRBV6-1	once	TRBJ1-2	CASRRTGDYGYTF	TGTGCCAGCAGACGGACAGGGGACTATGGCTACACCTTC
TRBD1	TRBV28	.	TRBJ1-1	CASRKDRPLNTEAFF	TGTGCCAGCAGGAAGGACAGGCCCTTGAACACTGAAGCTTTCTTT
TRBD2	TRBV5-4	.	TRBJ2-5	CASSPPPAGGQETQYF	TGTGCCAGCAGCCCTCCTCCAGCGGGGGGCCAGGAGACCCAGTACTTC
.	TRBV7-9	.	TRBJ1-1	CASSQHGNTEAFF	TGTGCCAGCAGCCAACACGGAAACACTGAAGCTTTCTTT